This TCR beta chain was recovered during a study of glioma-infiltrating T cells. At the level of the study: Glioblastomas were WHO grade IV, sampled at first diagnosis; low-grade were grade II.

The CDR3 contains 13 residues. Trimming stripped 3 bases from V and 7 bases from J, with 10 bases between. The germline gives CDR1 MNHEY, CDR2 SMNVEV (reference sequence). Points on this clonotype: The antigen is undetermined. With a much larger clone just one base away, this may be a read error.

Study results and limitations: Above-expected tissue-blood divergence occurred in all gliomas, most in low-grade ones.

Amplification of TCR alpha and beta CDR3 regions from RNA used iRepertoire nested multiplex PCR. Input was roughly 95-450 ng of tissue mRNA or PBMC total RNA. TCRdb reprocessed the multiplex PCR reads with MiXCR, giving one entry per CDR3 protein. Among around 390,000 distinct CDR3 sequences listed, around 38% were seen once. The chain recombines TRBV27 with TRBJ2-1; D is unresolved. The sample was glioma tissue, nonneoplastic brain tissue, or PBMCs (not recorded which). The origin of this receptor is a human donor with low-grade glioma or glioblastoma, undergoing nonglioma brain surgery, or in good health (not recorded which). In DNA form, the CDR3 reads TGTGCCAGCAGTTTTGTAGTCAGGAATGAGCAGTTCTTC. It specifies CASSFVVRNEQFF.